This T cell receptor (beta chain) was documented in a study of blood T cell repertoires in COVID-19. About the research overall: Samples taken during acute and convalescent COVID-19 were collected in the United States, Italy and Spain. T cells, B-cell-depleted T cells, or PBMCs provided the cDNA or gDNA that served as material.

This CDR3 spans 15 amino acids. Germline CDR1 is SGDLS and CDR2 is YYNGEE. After removal of 4 bases from V and 4 bases from J, the junction contained 7 bases not matched to a gene. Original analysis: Amplified reference gene primers provided the basis for estimating nucleated cell counts. Here immunoSEQ multiplex PCR was the method, and the copy in TCRdb shows in-frame clones only, minus some. Clone size and V and J calls were adopted from that table, with D and trimming inferred from the DNA. The sample shows 50,000 to 65,000 clones, approximately 84% of them seen only once. Material: peripheral blood. This chain uses TRBV9 with TRBJ2-3; 9 bases match TRBD1. The TCR was taken from a man aged 45-60 years with active COVID-19. The CDR3 here is CASSLGQGYADTQYF. CDR3 in DNA: TGTGCCAGCAGCTTGGGACAGGGTTACGCAGATACGCAGTATTTT.